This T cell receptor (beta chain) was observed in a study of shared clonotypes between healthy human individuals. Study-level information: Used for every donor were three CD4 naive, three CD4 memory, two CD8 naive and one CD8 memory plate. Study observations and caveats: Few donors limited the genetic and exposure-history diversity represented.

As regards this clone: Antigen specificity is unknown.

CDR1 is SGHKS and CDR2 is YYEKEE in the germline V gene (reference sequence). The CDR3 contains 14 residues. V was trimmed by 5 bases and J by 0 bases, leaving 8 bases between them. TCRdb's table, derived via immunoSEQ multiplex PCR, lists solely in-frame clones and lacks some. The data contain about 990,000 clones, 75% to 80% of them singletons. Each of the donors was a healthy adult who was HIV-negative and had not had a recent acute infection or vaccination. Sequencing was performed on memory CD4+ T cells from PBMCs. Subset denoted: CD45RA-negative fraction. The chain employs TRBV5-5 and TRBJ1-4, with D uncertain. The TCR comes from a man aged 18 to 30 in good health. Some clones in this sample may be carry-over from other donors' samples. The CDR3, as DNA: TGTGCCAGCAGTGAAAGTGCAACTAATGAAAAACTGTTTTTT. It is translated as CASSESATNEKLFF. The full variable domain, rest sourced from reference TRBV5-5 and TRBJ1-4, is DAGVTQSPTHLIKTRGQQVTLRCSPISGHKSVSWYQQVLGQGPQFIFQYYEKEERGRGNFPDRFSARQFPNYSSELNVNALLLGDSALYLCASSESATNEKLFFGSGTQLSVL.